Shown below are 14 T cell receptor beta chains from a single sample sequenced in a study of T cells in Graves' hyperthyroidism and ophthalmopathy. Researchers took RNA transcripts and amplified the TCR beta CDR3 regions from them. Carried out on the TCR CDR3, a first-round RT-PCR used the HTBI primer set. TCRdb itself ran the multiplex PCR reads through MiXCR, one entry per CDR3 protein. The sample records about 570,000 distinct CDR3 sequences, around 13% being singletons. Material: blood. The source is a middle-aged woman with Graves' hyperthyroidism.

The chain employs TRBV9 and TRBJ2-1; D may be TRBD2 (7 bases). The length of the CDR3 is 16 residues. Between the trimmed V and J ends, which lost 4 bases and 8 bases, there was a span of 22 bases. CDR1 is SGDLS, CDR2 YYNGEE, per germline. The CDR3 coding sequence is TGTGCCAGCAGCCCATCGAGCGGGACAAAAGGCGATGAGCAGTTCTTC. Protein product: CASSPSSGTKGDEQFF.

Many counts were recorded for this clonotype. The V gene is TRBV20-1, the J gene TRBJ2-1; the match to TRBD2 covers 7 bases. The junction had 3 bases not matched to a gene; V was cut back by 3 bases and J by 10 bases. Germline V CDR1 and CDR2: DFQATT, SNEGSKA (reference sequence). This CDR3 has 11 residues. CDR3 in amino acids: CSARRGYEQFF. The CDR3 nucleotides are TGCAGTGCTAGGCGGGGGTACGAGCAGTTCTTC.

For the CDR3, the DNA is TGTGCCAGTAGTGGCGGCATCCACACCGGGGAGCTGTTTTTT. Its protein product is CASSGGIHTGELFF. The rearrangement joins TRBV19 to TRBJ2-2; D call uncertain. Germline CDR1 is LNHDA and CDR2 is SQIVND (reference sequence). The CDR3 runs to 14 residues. The germline V and J ends were trimmed by 5 bases and 3 bases, with 10 bases remaining between them.

This clonotype was counted ten times or more. The rearrangement joins TRBV3-1 to TRBJ2-7, with D perhaps matching TRBD2 (5 bases). Between the trimmed V and J ends, which lost 3 bases and 3 bases, there was a span of 21 bases. The V gene's germline CDR1 is LGHDT and CDR2 YNNKEL (reference sequence). The CDR3 is made up of 17 amino acids. The CDR3 DNA follows: TGTGCCAGCAGCCAGTCGGATCGACTATCGTCTGACTACGAGCAGTACTTC. Protein: CASSQSDRLSSDYEQYF.

In this sample, this clonotype turned up a few times. The chain uses TRBV9 and TRBJ2-5; unclear D gene. V was clipped by 1 base and J by 4 bases, with 2 bases between them. The CDR3 consists of 11 residues. CDR1 and CDR2 from the germline V gene are SGDLS and YYNGEE. CDR3 nucleotide sequence: TGTGCCAGCAGCGTATCAGAGACCCAGTACTTC. Its protein is CASSVSETQYF.

This clonotype was detected many times. This may stem from a read error, because a much larger clone lies one nucleotide away. The chain recombines TRBV20-1 with TRBJ2-7; D may correspond to TRBD1 or TRBD2 (5 bases each). This CDR3 has 13 residues. Germline loops: CDR1 DFQATT, CDR2 SNEGSKA (reference sequence). The CDR3 is CSASRDAPYGQYF. The DNA of the CDR3 is TGCAGTGCTAGCCGGGACGCCCCATACGGGCAGTACTTC.

This clonotype was picked up many times. The chain combines TRBV15 with TRBJ2-7, with a weak D call TRBD2 (5 bases). V was trimmed by 0 bases and J by 3 bases, leaving 9 bases between them. The CDR3 extends over 14 amino acids. Germline V gene data show CDR1 as LNHNV and CDR2 as YYDKDF (reference sequence). The CDR3 is CATSRDEADYEQYF. Written as DNA, the CDR3 is TGTGCCACCAGCAGAGATGAAGCGGACTACGAGCAGTACTTC.

This clonotype was detected a few times. At one of its ends the junction is not consistent with the germline gene, which may arise from a read error. V and J are TRBV28 and TRBJ2-2, with D possibly being TRBD1 (5 bases). Germline V CDR1 and CDR2: MDHEN, SYDVKM. The CDR3 spans 15 residues. The CDR3 DNA reads as TGTGCCCGCAGTTTGGCAGGGCTCCCCTTGGGGGAGCTGTTTTTT. This codes for CARSLAGLPLGELFF.

There are many counts of this clonotype. This chain joins TRBV20-1 and TRBJ1-5, with a weak D call TRBD1 (5 bases). The CDR3 extends over 15 amino acids. Germline V gene data show CDR1 as DFQATT and CDR2 as SNEGSKA (reference sequence). Trimming stripped 0 bases from V and 4 bases from J, with 13 bases between. CDR3 residues: CSARDPQGVNQPQHF. The CDR3 bases are TGCAGTGCTAGAGATCCGCAGGGTGTAAATCAGCCCCAGCATTTT.

This clonotype was counted ten times or more. The chain combines TRBV24-1 with TRBJ1-1; D gene ambiguous. CDR3 length: 12 residues. Germline CDR1 reads KGHDR; CDR2 reads SFDVKD. With 3 bases removed from V and 8 bases from J, the gap between germline ends came to 9 bases. The CDR3 nucleotides are TGTGCCACCAGTGATACCGGGCCAGAAGCTTTCTTT. Residues: CATSDTGPEAFF.

DNA for the CDR3: TGTGCCAGCAGCGAAGGGCCCAGGGGGGCGAATCAGCCCCAGCATTTT. Amino acid sequence: CASSEGPRGANQPQHF. V is TRBV11-2 and J is TRBJ1-5, with 7 nucleotides matching TRBD1. In germline, CDR1 is SGHAT, CDR2 FQNNGV. The V segment lost 5 bases and the J segment 4 bases; nucleotides outside the gene matches: 11. This CDR3 region has 16 residues. Combining the CDR3 with reference TRBV11-2 and TRBJ1-5 gives the whole variable domain EAGVAQSPRYKIIEKRQSVAFWCNPISGHATLYWYQQILGQGPKLLIQFQNNGVVDDSQLPKDRFSAERLKGVDSTLKIQPAKLEDSAVYLCASSEGPRGANQPQHFGDGTRLSIL.

With respect to this clonotype: Compared with germline, one end of the junction differs, possibly owing to a read error. The chain recombines TRBV20-1 with TRBJ2-2; D might be TRBD2 (5 bases). This CDR3 spans 13 amino acids. Looked up from germline, CDR1 is DFQATT and CDR2 is SNEGSKA (reference sequence). In DNA form, the CDR3 reads TGCAGTGCCATGGGTTCGAACACCGGGGAGCTGCTTTTT. This encodes CSAMGSNTGELLF.

At least ten counts were recorded for this clonotype. The rearrangement links TRBV29-1 to TRBJ1-2; weak D call: TRBD1 (5 bases). Germline CDR1 and CDR2: SQVTM and ANQGSEA. The CDR3 loop spans 14 amino acids. Deletions cut 1 base from V and 4 bases from J, with 13 bases between. The CDR3 loop is CSVEARELLYGYTF. In DNA form, the CDR3 reads TGCAGCGTTGAAGCCAGGGAACTTCTCTATGGCTACACCTTC.

Of note for this clonotype: A read error may explain this, as a much larger clone is one base away. The chain combines TRBV12-3 or TRBV12-4 with TRBJ2-4; D is possibly TRBD1 (6 bases). The CDR3 has 16 amino acids. The CDR3 spells CASSHPGAGAKNVQYF. DNA of the CDR3: TGTGCCAGCAGCCACCCGGGTGCAGGGGCCAAAAACGTTCAGTACTTC.